These 28 T cell receptor beta chains share one sample of origin, sequenced in a study of tissue T cells after allogeneic stem cell transplantation (dated by TCRdb to 2021 to 2024). The method behind the library was the immunoSEQ multiplex PCR assay. Imported from immuneACCESS, the table was reduced by TCRdb to in-frame sequences with V and J called. These copies leave out some clones; in studies compared against another copy, an unresolved V gene accounts for under half, and the cause of the remainder is not known. This sample holds about 50,000 clones; nearly 75% were observed only once. Roughly 0.77% of the sample goes to the ten largest clones. Sequenced input: sorted cells pooled from one or two spleens. All receptors come from a pool of C57BL/6 mice in good health.

Remarks on this clone: Gene names are mouse gene names. Read coverage stops 1 residue before the CDR3 terminus; the germline J gene supplies the remainder. The chain couples TRBV2 to TRBJ1-4; possibly TRBD1 for D (5 bases). V lost 0 bases and J 0 bases, leaving 14 bases between the germline ends. CDR3 length: 18 amino acids. CDR1 is LGHNA, CDR2 YSYQKL, per germline. Partial CDR3 DNA: TGTGCCAGCAGCCAAGAAGGGCCAGGGAGGATTTCCAACGAAAGATTATTT. This codes for CASSQEGPGRISNERLF. The entire CDR3 protein is CASSQEGPGRISNERLFF.

With regard to this clone: Here the gene names and germline are mouse. Read data end 1 residue before the CDR3 end; the end is taken from the germline J gene. The chain employs TRBV5 and TRBJ1-4; D gene ambiguous. The CDR3 length is 15 residues. V was trimmed by 0 bases and J by 0 bases, leaving 5 bases between them. CDR1 and CDR2 (germline): LGHNA, YNLKQL (reference sequence). CDR3 DNA (partial): TGTGCCAGCAGCCAAGAGGGGATTTCCAACGAAAGATTATTT. It encodes CASSQEGISNERLF. The CDR3 as a whole reads CASSQEGISNERLFF.

In the case of this clone: The gene names here belong to mouse. Read coverage stops 1 residue before the CDR3 terminus; the germline J gene supplies the remainder. The chain is built from TRBV14 and TRBJ1-2; D gene ambiguous. This CDR3 comprises 12 residues. From germline, CDR1 is SGHDT and CDR2 FRDEAV. Trimming pared 2 bases from V and 4 bases from J, leaving 6 bases between. The covered CDR3 bases are TGTGCCAGCAGTTTGGGGTTCTCCGACTACACC. Translated, it gives CASSLGFSDYT. The CDR3 in its entirety is CASSLGFSDYTF.

Points on this clone: Genes here carry mouse names. The read ends 1 residue early relative to the CDR3; the germline J gene fills the gap. The chain couples TRBV4 to TRBJ2-7, with 10 bases that match TRBD2. Trimming at V came to 3 bases and at J to 5 bases, leaving 4 bases not matched to a gene. The length of the CDR3 is 14 residues. From germline, CDR1 is LGHDT and CDR2 YNNKQL (reference sequence). The covered CDR3 bases are TGTGCCAGCAGCTACTGGGGGGGCGCTAATGAACAGTAC. This sequence encodes CASSYWGGANEQY. The full CDR3 protein is CASSYWGGANEQYF.

This clone was counted between two and nine times. The gene names here belong to mouse. The DNA ends 1 residue before the CDR3 does, and the rest of the CDR3 is filled in from the germline J gene. The V call is TRBV13-2, the J call TRBJ2-4; 8 bases align to TRBD2. Losses at the gene ends were 5 bases for V and 0 bases for J; bases not matched to a gene: 2. Germline lookup yields CDR1 NNHNN and CDR2 SYGAGS (reference sequence). CDR3 length equals 14 residues. Incomplete CDR3 DNA: TGTGCCAGCGGGGACTGGGCTAGTCAAAACACCTTGTAC. Protein product: CASGDWASQNTLY. The CDR3, in full, reads CASGDWASQNTLYF.

For this clone: Gene names refer to mouse genes. The sequenced fragment ends 1 residue before the CDR3 boundary, so the rest is inferred from the germline J gene. The rearrangement links TRBV19 to TRBJ2-1, with 7 bases aligning to TRBD2. V lost 4 bases and J lost 4; bases outside the gene matches: 2. CDR3 length: 13 residues. Looked up from germline, CDR1 is FNHDT and CDR2 is SITEND (reference sequence). The CDR3 bases that were read are TGTGCCAGCAGTCCCTGGGGGTATGCTGAGCAGTTC. As protein: CASSPWGYAEQF. The full-length CDR3 reads as CASSPWGYAEQFF.

Comments on this clone: Mouse germline and gene names are used. The read finishes 1 residue shy of the CDR3 end, and the germline J gene is used to complete it. This chain joins TRBV19 and TRBJ2-3; TRBD2 aligns across 12 bases. The J segment lost 4 bases and the V segment lost 5 bases, leaving 5 bases of the junction unmatched. The CDR3 runs 15 residues. Germline lookup yields CDR1 FNHDT and CDR2 SITEND (reference sequence). The DNA read from the CDR3 is TGTGCCAGCAGATTGGGACTGGGGGGAACAGAAACGCTGTAT. Residues: CASRLGLGGTETLY. The whole CDR3 is CASRLGLGGTETLYF.

As regards this clone: Mouse gene names and germline throughout. The sequenced CDR3 bases are TGTGCCTGGAGTCGACAGGGGGACTCCGACTACACC. Translation gives CAWSRQGDSDYT. The whole CDR3 is CAWSRQGDSDYTF. The V gene is TRBV31, the J gene TRBJ1-2, with TRBD1 matching 9 bases. Read sequence stops 1 residue before the CDR3 end, and the germline J gene provides the missing end. Germline V CDR1 and CDR2: GKSSPN, SITVG. This CDR3 is built from 13 residues. Trimming took 1 base from V and 3 from J; bases not matched to a gene: 0.

This clone came up once. The gene names given are mouse names. The observed sequence ends 1 residue before the CDR3 terminus, with the missing tail filled in from the germline J gene. This chain uses TRBV3 with TRBJ1-4; D possibly corresponds to TRBD1 (5 bases). V was trimmed by 5 bases and J by 1 base, leaving 11 bases between them. Germline V gene sequence: CDR1 SNHLY, CDR2 FYNGKV (reference sequence). The CDR3 contains 15 residues. The CDR3 protein is CASSPPGGSNERLFF. CDR3 DNA (partial): TGTGCCAGCAGCCCCCCCGGGGGTTCCAACGAAAGATTATTT.

As to this clone: These gene names are mouse names. The read comes to an end 1 residue before the CDR3 does, leaving the germline J gene to fill in the end. This chain uses TRBV3 with TRBJ1-5; a weak D match, TRBD1 (6 bases). CDR3 length equals 14 residues. In germline, CDR1 is SNHLY, CDR2 FYNGKV (reference sequence). V shed 5 bases and J shed 1 base, with 9 bases lying between them. CDR3 in amino acids: CASSPGQNNQAPLF. CDR3 bases read: TGTGCCAGCAGCCCGGGACAAAACAACCAGGCTCCGCTT.

This clone was observed a few times. Each gene name is a mouse one. CDR3 DNA (partial): TGTGCCAGCAGCCCCCGGGACAGGGTTGAACAGTAC. Protein sequence: CASSPRDRVEQY. The full CDR3 protein is CASSPRDRVEQYF. This chain uses TRBV2 with TRBJ2-7, with 9 bases fitting TRBD1. The CDR3 goes on 1 residue after the read ends, and that part is filled in from the germline J gene. Germline V lookup: CDR1 LGHNA, CDR2 YSYQKL. J was trimmed by 6 bases and V by 4 bases; bases with no gene match: 4. The CDR3 totals 13 residues.

This clone appeared once. Each gene name is a mouse one. The sequenced fragment ends 1 residue before the CDR3 boundary, so the rest is inferred from the germline J gene. The V call is TRBV4, the J call TRBJ1-2; perhaps TRBD1 as D (6 bases). The CDR3 consists of 12 residues. Germline V CDR1 and CDR2: LGHDT, YNNKQL (reference sequence). Trimming took 4 bases from V and 6 from J, leaving 9 bases between them. Partial CDR3 DNA: TGTGCCAGCAGCTTCACAGGGACCGACTACACC. Translated, it gives CASSFTGTDYT. The entire CDR3 is CASSFTGTDYTF.

This clone appeared a few times. Genes and germline are mouse. The read gets to within 1 residue of the CDR3 end, and the germline J gene fills in the rest. The rearrangement joins TRBV29 to TRBJ1-2; D not certain. The ends were cut back, 5 bases at V and 0 bases at J, with 7 bases in the middle. Germline CDR1 is MSHET and CDR2 is SYDVDS. This CDR3 spans 13 amino acids. This CDR3 reads CASSPSANSDYTF. The covered CDR3 bases are TGTGCTAGCAGTCCCTCAGCAAACTCCGACTACACC.

With respect to this clone: Genes here carry mouse names. The CDR3 end lies 1 residue beyond the end of the read and is filled in from the germline J gene. V and J are TRBV19 and TRBJ2-3; TRBD2 aligns across 10 bases. CDR3 size: 16 residues. V dropped 2 bases and J dropped 2; count of bases not matched to a gene: 5. The V gene's germline CDR1 is FNHDT and CDR2 SITEND (reference sequence). CDR3 amino acids: CASSMLGGPNAETLYF. The CDR3 bases that were read are TGTGCCAGCAGTATGCTGGGGGGGCCGAATGCAGAAACGCTGTAT.

In its sample, this clone was seen once. Germline and genes here are mouse. Sequencing ends 1 residue short of the CDR3 end; the germline J gene provides the rest. The chain carries TRBV12-2 and TRBJ2-3; TRBD2 might be the D (6 bases). CDR1 is SGHLS and CDR2 is HYDKME in the germline V gene. The CDR3 length is 15 residues. V lost 4 bases, J lost 0 bases, and 13 bases lay in between. The covered CDR3 bases are TGTGCCAGCTCCTCGACGGGGACTAGTGCAGAAACGCTGTAT. It codes for CASSSTGTSAETLY. The whole CDR3 reads CASSSTGTSAETLYF.

On this clone: Here the gene names and germline are mouse. The CDR3 end is not reached by the read, which stops 1 residue before it; the germline J gene fills it in. V usage is TRBV13-2 and J usage is TRBJ1-3; TRBD1 might be the D (6 bases). CDR1 NNHNN and CDR2 SYGAGS come from the germline V gene (reference sequence). Trimming left V 0 bases short and J 2 bases short, with 9 bases between. The CDR3 consists of 15 residues. The sequenced part of the CDR3 DNA is TGTGCCAGCGGTGATGCATACAGGGCTGGAAATACGCTCTAT. Translated, it gives CASGDAYRAGNTLY. The CDR3 in its entirety is CASGDAYRAGNTLYF.

This clone was picked up a small number of times. The gene symbols are mouse symbols. The CDR3 extends 1 residue past the end of the read, so its final part is completed from the germline J gene. This chain joins TRBV20 and TRBJ2-7; D remains unclear. CDR3 length: 10 residues. The V gene lost 5 bases and the J gene lost 4 bases, with 6 bases spanning the gap. Germline assignment: CDR1 GFQATS and CDR2 STVNSAI. Partial CDR3 DNA: TGTGGTGCTGGCTCATATGAACAGTAC. Its protein product is CGAGSYEQY. The entire CDR3 protein is CGAGSYEQYF.

Turning to this clone: Gene and germline names: mouse. The CDR3 DNA, read in part, is TGTGCCAGCAGCCGACAGGGGGTTTCCAACGAAAGATTATTT. Translating it yields CASSRQGVSNERLF. From start to end, the CDR3 is CASSRQGVSNERLFF. The chain combines TRBV26 with TRBJ1-4; 9 bases agree with TRBD1. The read ends 1 residue early relative to the CDR3; the germline J gene fills the gap. Germline CDR1 and CDR2: KGHPV and FQNQEV (reference sequence). The J segment lost 0 bases and the V segment lost 6 bases, leaving 2 bases of the junction unmatched. The CDR3 is 15 residues long.

Of note for this clone: Gene names are the mouse ones. The read ends 1 residue early relative to the CDR3; the germline J gene fills the gap. The sample holds other DNA sequences that translate to the same CDR3. V gene TRBV4 combines with J gene TRBJ1-6; tentatively, D is TRBD1 (6 bases). TRBJ1-6 is placed among ORFs of uncertain function. Trimming cost V 4 bases and J 7 bases, with 11 bases left between them. The V gene's germline CDR1 is LGHDT and CDR2 YNNKQL (reference sequence). The CDR3 spans 14 residues. The DNA read from the CDR3 is TGTGCCAGCAGCTTACAGGGAGGAAATTCGCCCCTCTAC. This encodes CASSLQGGNSPLY. The whole CDR3 protein is CASSLQGGNSPLYF.

Turning to this clone: Gene labels here are mouse ones. The CDR3 extends 1 residue past the end of the read, so its final part is completed from the germline J gene. The chain carries TRBV19 and TRBJ1-1, with no clear D. V lost 4 bases to trimming and J lost 0 bases, with 4 bases between them. CDR1 and CDR2 (germline): FNHDT, SITEND (reference sequence). The CDR3 sequence is 12 residues long. CDR3 loop: CASSHKNTEVFF. CDR3 bases read: TGTGCCAGCAGTCACAAGAACACAGAAGTCTTC.

Turning to this clone: Mouse names are used for the genes. The read ends 1 residue before the CDR3 terminus; that terminus is restored from the germline J gene. V is TRBV12-1 and J is TRBJ2-7; no firm D call. Germline-derived CDR1 and CDR2 are SGHSN and HYEKVE. V was cut by 1 base and J by 2 bases, with 5 bases left in between. The CDR3 consists of 12 residues. The CDR3 DNA, read in part, is TGTGCCAGCTCTCTTCAGACCTATGAACAGTAC. This gives the protein CASSLQTYEQY. The whole CDR3 protein reads CASSLQTYEQYF.

This clone was seen more than once but under ten times. Gene names refer to mouse genes. The read ends 1 residue shy of where the CDR3 ends; the end is completed using the germline J gene. Other DNA sequences in the sample encode the same CDR3. J is TRBJ2-7 and V is TRBV12-2; 12 bases are a match to TRBD2. The J segment lost 4 bases and the V segment lost 4 bases, leaving 4 bases of the junction unmatched. Germline-derived CDR1 and CDR2 are SGHLS and HYDKME. The CDR3 has 14 residues. Incomplete CDR3 DNA: TGTGCCAGCTCCCCCGGGACTGGGGGGTATGAACAGTAC. Translating gives CASSPGTGGYEQY. The CDR3 in full is CASSPGTGGYEQYF.

Points on this clone: Gene names and germline refer to mouse. The read falls 1 residue short of the CDR3 end, and the missing part is taken from the germline J gene. The genes are TRBV26 and TRBJ2-5; D is possibly TRBD2 (7 bases). The V gene lost 1 base and the J gene lost 1 base, with 12 bases spanning the gap. CDR3 length: 16 amino acids. Germline V gene data show CDR1 as KGHPV and CDR2 as FQNQEV (reference sequence). The CDR3 DNA, read in part, is TGTGCCAGCAGTCTGTGGTGGGGGGCCCACCAAGACACCCAGTAC. It is translated as CASSLWWGAHQDTQY. The entire CDR3 is CASSLWWGAHQDTQYF.

As for this clone: Any gene name here is a mouse gene name. The read ends 1 residue before the CDR3 terminus; that terminus is restored from the germline J gene. The chain is built from TRBV5 and TRBJ2-7, with D perhaps given as TRBD1 or TRBD2 (6 bases each). The CDR3 spans 16 residues. The V end was cut by 0 bases, the J end by 0 bases, with 12 bases between. CDR1 and CDR2 (germline): LGHNA, YNLKQL (reference sequence). The part of the CDR3 DNA that was read is TGTGCCAGCAGCCAAGAGGGGGCTGGGGACTCCTATGAACAGTAC. Translated, it gives CASSQEGAGDSYEQY. The entire CDR3 protein is CASSQEGAGDSYEQYF.

As to this clone: The germline and genes are mouse ones. The CDR3 end is not reached by the read, which stops 1 residue before it; the germline J gene fills it in. The gene calls are TRBV12-2 and TRBJ2-4; D is unresolved. Trimming shortened V by 0 bases and J by 1 base, and 10 bases separated the two germline ends. Germline V lookup: CDR1 SGHLS, CDR2 HYDKME. This CDR3 spans 15 amino acids. CDR3 sequence: CASSLDGRGQNTLYF. The DNA read from the CDR3 is TGTGCCAGCTCTCTCGACGGGAGGGGTCAAAACACCTTGTAC. Full variable domain (rest looked up from reference TRBV12-2 and TRBJ2-4): NSGVVQSPRYIIKGKGERSILKCIPISGHLSVAWYQQTQGQELKFFIQHYDKMERDKGNLPSRFSVQQFDDYHSEMNMSALELEDSAVYFCASSLDGRGQNTLYFGAGTRLSVL.

This clone has just a few counts. Mouse gene names and germline throughout. The read halts 1 residue ahead of the CDR3 end, with the missing end drawn from the germline J gene. J is TRBJ1-1 and V is TRBV20, with unresolved D. CDR3 length: 11 residues. Trimming shortened V by 0 bases and J by 2 bases, and 1 base separated the two germline ends. Germline V gene data show CDR1 as GFQATS and CDR2 as STVNSAI. Partial CDR3 DNA: TGTGGTGCTAGGGACAACACAGAAGTCTTC. Translated, it gives CGARDNTEVF. The full CDR3 is CGARDNTEVFF.

As for this clone: Here the gene names and germline are mouse. The read comes to an end 1 residue before the CDR3 does, leaving the germline J gene to fill in the end. The V and J genes are TRBV12-1 and TRBJ2-1; 12 bases line up with TRBD2. The CDR3 sequence is 16 residues long. V lost 4 bases and J lost 3; bases outside the gene matches: 6. CDR1 is SGHSN and CDR2 is HYEKVE in the germline V gene. The part of the CDR3 DNA that was read is TGTGCCAGCTCCCAGGGACTGGGGGGCTTCTATGCTGAGCAGTTC. Protein product: CASSQGLGGFYAEQF. The whole CDR3 protein is CASSQGLGGFYAEQFF.

In the case of this clone: The gene symbols are mouse symbols. The read finishes 1 residue shy of the CDR3 end, and the germline J gene is used to complete it. This chain uses TRBV16 with TRBJ2-5; D possibly corresponds to TRBD2 (6 bases). The CDR3 is made up of 13 amino acids. The V end was cut by 6 bases, the J end by 1 base, with 8 bases between. CDR1 SGHSA and CDR2 FRNQAP come from the germline V gene. CDR3 DNA, as far as it was read: TGTGCAAGCAGATCTGGGGACCAAGACACCCAGTAC. Encoded protein: CASRSGDQDTQY. The CDR3, in full, reads CASRSGDQDTQYF.